This entry lists 22 T cell receptor beta chains sequenced from one sample in a study of shared T cell receptors in the human thymus (dated by TCRdb to the early 2020s). The library was built by means of the immunoSEQ multiplex PCR assay. TCRdb took over this immuneACCESS table, retaining in-frame rearrangements with V and J assigned. Such tables are incomplete; in checked studies, under half of the missing clones stem from an unresolved V gene, and the remainder is unexplained. The sample profile shows about 610,000 clones; 88% of them were found once. The top ten clones comprise approximately 0.011% of the sample. These same data were also listed under a study on human thymus T cells.

The specimen sequenced was thymocytes. These receptors were collected from a boy under two years old with a congenital heart defect. Donor details come from another sample of the same person, matched by shared clones.

J is TRBJ2-5 and V is TRBV19, with 7 bases fitting TRBD1. V lost 7 bases and J lost 2; bases outside the gene matches: 4. Germline values: CDR1 LNHDA, CDR2 SQIVND (reference sequence). The CDR3 extends over 13 amino acids. The CDR3 DNA reads TGTGCCAGTACCACGGGACAGCAAGAGACCCAGTACTTC. Its translation is CASTTGQQETQYF.

The CDR3 region is CASTPMGQGGFGYTF. DNA for the CDR3: TGTGCCAGCACCCCTATGGGACAGGGAGGCTTTGGCTACACCTTC. V usage is TRBV6-1 and J usage is TRBJ1-2; TRBD1 matches at 9 bases. Germline CDR1 MNHNS, CDR2 SASEGT. Trimming removed 7 bases from V and 7 bases from J; junction bases left unmatched: 13. The CDR3 is made up of 15 amino acids.

This chain joins TRBV12-5 and TRBJ1-1, with TRBD1 matching over 11 bases. CDR1 LGHNT and CDR2 FRNRAP come from the germline V gene. Trimming at V came to 6 bases and at J to 5 bases, leaving 20 bases not matched to a gene. The CDR3 contains 19 residues. CDR3 loop: CASGLSLQDRGLIWTEAFF. The CDR3 DNA reads as TGTGCTAGTGGCCTCAGTTTACAGGACAGGGGGCTAATTTGGACTGAAGCTTTCTTT.

This chain joins TRBV5-4 and TRBJ1-2, with TRBD1 as a possible D gene (5 bases). Germline assignment: CDR1 SGHNT and CDR2 YYREEE (reference sequence). This CDR3 region has 15 residues. V lost 2 bases, J lost 2 bases, and 13 bases lay in between. CDR3 sequence reads: CASSFSRQPNYGYTF. The DNA of the CDR3 is TGTGCCAGCAGCTTTTCCCGACAGCCCAACTATGGCTACACCTTC.

The chain recombines TRBV29-1 with TRBJ2-7, with D tentatively TRBD1 (7 bases). The V gene's germline CDR1 is SQVTM and CDR2 ANQGSEA. V lost 6 bases to trimming and J lost 2 bases, with 11 bases between them. This CDR3 has 12 amino acids. CDR3 residues: CSVQGGPYEQYF. The CDR3 nucleotides are TGCAGCGTCCAGGGGGGCCCCTACGAGCAGTACTTC.

The genes are TRBV9 and TRBJ2-5, with D perhaps TRBD1 (5 bases). The V and J ends lost 0 bases and 3 bases respectively, with 18 bases between them. Germline values: CDR1 SGDLS, CDR2 YYNGEE. There are 17 residues in the CDR3. CDR3 coding DNA: TGTGCCAGCAGCGTAGCTATTGGACACCGCGAAGAAGAGACCCAGTACTTC. Its protein is CASSVAIGHREEETQYF.

The rearrangement joins TRBV15 to TRBJ2-1; D uncertain. The CDR3 sequence is 16 residues long. V lost 2 bases and J lost 6, with 17 bases in between. The germline CDR1 and CDR2 sequences are LNHNV and YYDKDF (reference sequence). This chain's CDR3 is CATSRFLDGSGNEQFF. The CDR3 region has the DNA TGTGCCACCAGCAGATTCCTTGACGGTTCGGGCAATGAGCAGTTCTTC.

The chain has TRBV9 and TRBJ1-2; the D is unclear. V was pared by 4 bases and J by 4 bases, with 11 bases between. The CDR3 contains 13 residues. Per the germline V gene, CDR1 is SGDLS and CDR2 is YYNGEE. CDR3 in DNA: TGTGCCAGCAGCCCGAGCGGAAGCTATGGCTACACCTTC. Translating it yields CASSPSGSYGYTF.

This chain uses TRBV7-9 with TRBJ2-2; 9 bases match TRBD1. Trimming removed 6 bases from V and 4 bases from J; junction bases left unmatched: 6. Germline CDR1 and CDR2: SEHNR and FQNEAQ (reference sequence). This CDR3 has 15 residues. DNA of the CDR3: TGTGCCAGCAGTCAGGGACAGGGAGCCACCGGGGAGCTGTTTTTT. Translated: CASSQGQGATGELFF. The full variable domain, completed using reference TRBV7-9 and TRBJ2-2, is DTGVSQNPRHKITKRGQNVTFRCDPISEHNRLYWYRQTLGQGPEFLTYFQNEAQLEKSRLLSDRFSAERPKGSFSTLEIQRTEQGDSAMYLCASSQGQGATGELFFGEGSRLTVL.

Remarks on this clone: Other DNA sequences of this sample code for an identical CDR3. The CDR3 protein is CASSPRPRTGGEVETQYF. CDR3 nucleotide sequence: TGTGCCAGCAGCCCCAGGCCACGGACAGGGGGCGAGGTGGAGACCCAGTACTTC. The V and J genes are TRBV7-9 and TRBJ2-5, with 11 bases aligning to TRBD1. The CDR3 spans 18 residues. Germline V CDR1 and CDR2: SEHNR, FQNEAQ (reference sequence). Unmatched junction bases numbered 16, after V lost 5 bases and J lost 5 bases.

This clone appeared once. A junction boundary mismatches the germline segment, possibly from a read error. The V and J genes are TRBV7-7 and TRBJ2-5, with D hard to call. CDR3 length: 13 residues. Germline CDR1 SSHAT, CDR2 FNYEAQ (reference sequence). CDR3 DNA: TGTGCTAGCAGCCTCCCCTTAGAGGAGACCCAGTACTTC. It specifies CASSLPLEETQYF. The complete variable domain, with remaining parts taken from reference TRBV7-7 and TRBJ2-5, reads GAGVSQSPRYKVTKRGQDVTLRCDPISSHATLYWYQQALGQGPEFLTYFNYEAQPDKSGLPSDRFSAERPEGSISTLTIQRTEQRDSAMYRCASSLPLEETQYFGPGTRLLVL.

This clone was counted once. J is TRBJ2-7 and V is TRBV7-9, with 7 bases that match TRBD2. Per germline, CDR1 SEHNR and CDR2 FQNEAQ (reference sequence). Trimming removed 6 bases from V and 2 bases from J; junction bases left unmatched: 10. The CDR3 is made up of 15 amino acids. The CDR3 sequence is CASSSRLAFPYEQYF. DNA for the CDR3: TGTGCCAGCAGTTCCCGACTAGCTTTCCCCTACGAGCAGTACTTC.

This chain joins TRBV7-8 and TRBJ2-7, with 8 bases matching TRBD2. Per the germline V gene, CDR1 is SGHVS and CDR2 is FQNEAQ. The CDR3 contains 17 residues. V trimming: 5 bases; J trimming: 2 bases; junction bases outside the gene matches: 14. The CDR3 protein is CASSPTPGGTNPYEQYF. CDR3 DNA sequence: TGTGCCAGCAGCCCCACCCCGGGGGGGACCAATCCCTACGAGCAGTACTTC.

V gene TRBV5-1 combines with J gene TRBJ2-1; TRBD1 aligns across 11 bases. In germline, CDR1 is SGHRS, CDR2 YFSETQ. The CDR3 contains 16 residues. V shed 5 bases, J shed 9 bases, and the junction held 13 bases outside the gene matches. The CDR3 loop reads CASRIFTGTGGIEQFF. In DNA, the CDR3 is TGCGCCAGCAGAATTTTTACCGGGACAGGGGGGATTGAGCAGTTCTTC.

The gene calls are TRBV6-6 and TRBJ2-1; D possibly corresponds to TRBD1 (5 bases). The CDR3 extends over 16 amino acids. The V and J ends lost 5 bases and 8 bases respectively, with 22 bases between them. Germline-derived CDR1 and CDR2 are MNHNY and SVGAGI (reference sequence). The CDR3 region has the DNA TGTGCCAGCAGTCCCGGTGGGGCCATGGGGATCGATGAGCAGTTCTTC. Protein sequence: CASSPGGAMGIDEQFF.

This clone was observed once. This chain joins TRBV18 and TRBJ2-3; TRBD2 agrees at 9 bases. The ends lost 4 bases at V and 2 bases at J; junction bases unmatched: 13. Germline CDR1 is KGHSH and CDR2 is LQKENI. The CDR3 has 18 amino acids. CDR3 residues: CASSHSGTSSIITDTQYF. CDR3 in DNA: TGTGCCAGCTCACATTCCGGGACTAGCTCCATAATCACAGATACGCAGTATTTT.

This clone was seen only once. CDR3 region: CASSDFLGQDSYEQYF. The CDR3 DNA reads TGTGCCAGCAGTGATTTTTTGGGACAGGACTCCTACGAGCAGTACTTC. V gene TRBV6-1 combines with J gene TRBJ2-5, with 8 bases that match TRBD1. The last part of the DNA fits TRBJ2-7 better; the J call may be wrong. The CDR3 runs to 16 residues. The germline V gene has CDR1 MNHNS and CDR2 SASEGT.

Concerning this clone itself: This sample includes further DNA sequences coding for the same CDR3. This chain connects TRBV4-1 to TRBJ2-3; 10 nucleotides match TRBD2. This CDR3 region has 15 residues. After removal of 4 bases from V and 0 bases from J, the junction contained 1 base not matched to a gene. Germline V lookup: CDR1 MGHRA, CDR2 YSYEKL. The CDR3 sequence is CASSRTSGSTDTQYF. CDR3 coding DNA: TGCGCCAGCAGCCGGACTAGCGGAAGCACAGATACGCAGTATTTT.

The V gene is TRBV4-2, the J gene TRBJ2-5, with TRBD2 matching over 11 bases. Looked up from germline, CDR1 is LGHNA and CDR2 is YNFKEQ. The CDR3 spans 19 residues. V lost 0 bases to trimming and J lost 5 bases; unmatched junction nucleotides: 14. The CDR3 DNA reads TGTGCCAGCAGCCAAGATCGGGCCCCGGGACTAGCGGAGTGTGAGACCCAGTACTTC. As protein: CASSQDRAPGLAECETQYF.

This clone was picked up one time. The V and J genes are TRBV28 and TRBJ2-1; D is uncertain. Germline CDR1 MDHEN, CDR2 SYDVKM. The V and J ends lost 1 base and 8 bases respectively, with 12 bases between them. The CDR3 contains 14 residues. CDR3 amino acids: CASSLSGFTDEQFF. The CDR3 DNA reads TGTGCCAGCAGTTTATCGGGTTTCACCGATGAGCAGTTCTTC. Full variable domain (remainder filled in from reference TRBV28 and TRBJ2-1): DVKVTQSSRYLVKRTGEKVFLECVQDMDHENMFWYRQDPGLGLRLIYFSYDVKMKEKGDIPEGYSVSREKKERFSLILESASTNQTSMYLCASSLSGFTDEQFFGPGTRLTVL.

V and J are TRBV7-8 and TRBJ2-7, with TRBD2 matching 12 bases. The length of the CDR3 is 18 residues. Germline CDR1 is SGHVS and CDR2 is FQNEAQ. Trimming took 7 bases from V and 0 from J; bases not matched to a gene: 13. The CDR3 nucleotides read TGTGCCAGCACCATACACAAAGGGACTAGCGGGTTCTCCTACGAGCAGTACTTC. Translation: CASTIHKGTSGFSYEQYF.

This rearrangement joins TRBV5-1 to TRBJ1-1; D is uncertain. V lost 1 base to trimming and J lost 1 base, with 8 bases between them. Germline V gene data show CDR1 as SGHRS and CDR2 as YFSETQ. CDR3 length: 14 amino acids. The CDR3 DNA follows: TGCGCCAGCAGCTTGATTGTACAGAACACTGAAGCTTTCTTT. It encodes CASSLIVQNTEAFF.